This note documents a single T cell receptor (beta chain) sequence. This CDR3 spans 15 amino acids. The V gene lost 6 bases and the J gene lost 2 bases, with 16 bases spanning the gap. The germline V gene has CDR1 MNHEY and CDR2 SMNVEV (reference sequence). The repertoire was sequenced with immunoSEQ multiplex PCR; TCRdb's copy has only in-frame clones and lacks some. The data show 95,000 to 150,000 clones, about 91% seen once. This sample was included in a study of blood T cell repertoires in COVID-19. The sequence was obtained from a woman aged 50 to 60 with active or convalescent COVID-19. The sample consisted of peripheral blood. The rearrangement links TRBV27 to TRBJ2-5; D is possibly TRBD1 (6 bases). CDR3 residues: CASSRGQNVQETQYF. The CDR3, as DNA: TGTGCCAGCAGCCGAGGACAGAACGTACAAGAGACCCAGTACTTC.